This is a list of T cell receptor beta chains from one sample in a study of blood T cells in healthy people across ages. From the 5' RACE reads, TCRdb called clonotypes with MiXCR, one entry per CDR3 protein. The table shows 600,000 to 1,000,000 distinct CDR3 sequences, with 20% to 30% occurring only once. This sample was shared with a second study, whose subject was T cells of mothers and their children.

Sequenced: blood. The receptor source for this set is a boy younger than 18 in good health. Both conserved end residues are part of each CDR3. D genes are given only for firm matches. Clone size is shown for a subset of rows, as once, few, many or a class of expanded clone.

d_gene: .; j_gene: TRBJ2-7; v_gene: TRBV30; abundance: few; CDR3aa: CAWRRSGSSYEQYF; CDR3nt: TGTGCCTGGAGGCGCTCGGGGAGCTCCTACGAGCAGTACTTC
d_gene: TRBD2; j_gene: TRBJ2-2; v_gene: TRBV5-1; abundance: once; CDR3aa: CASSVTSGANTGELFF; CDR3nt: TGCGCCAGCAGCGTTACTAGCGGGGCGAACACCGGGGAGCTGTTTTTT
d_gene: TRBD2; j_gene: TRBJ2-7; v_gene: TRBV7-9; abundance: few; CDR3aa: CASDDMGTTYEQYF; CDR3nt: TGTGCCAGCGACGATATGGGGACTACCTACGAGCAGTACTTC
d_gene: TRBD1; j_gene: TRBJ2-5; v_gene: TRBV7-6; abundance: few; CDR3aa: CASSWTGGASRETQYF; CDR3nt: TGTGCCAGCAGCTGGACAGGGGGCGCCTCACGGGAGACCCAGTACTTC
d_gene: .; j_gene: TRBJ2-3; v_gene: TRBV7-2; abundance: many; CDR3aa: CASSLAVTGLNPDTQYF; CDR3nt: TGTGCCAGCAGCTTAGCAGTTACGGGACTTAACCCAGATACGCAGTATTTT
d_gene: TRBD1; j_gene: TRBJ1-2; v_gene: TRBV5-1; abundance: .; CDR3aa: CASSTDRGIGGYTF; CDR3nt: TGCGCCAGCAGCACCGACAGGGGTATTGGTGGCTACACCTTC
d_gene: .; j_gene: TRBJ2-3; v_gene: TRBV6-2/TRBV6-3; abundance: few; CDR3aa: CASSSIENSTDTQYF; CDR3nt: TGTGCCAGCAGCTCAATAGAGAATAGCACAGATACGCAGTATTTT
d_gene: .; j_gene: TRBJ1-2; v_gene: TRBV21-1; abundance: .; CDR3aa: CASSRNANRNYGYTF; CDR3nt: TGTGCCAGCAGCCGGAACGCAAACAGGAACTATGGCTACACCTTC
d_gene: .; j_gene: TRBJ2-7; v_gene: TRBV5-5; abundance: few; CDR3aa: CASSLGQRPHYEQYF; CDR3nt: TGTGCCAGCAGCTTGGGCCAGCGGCCACACTACGAGCAGTACTTC
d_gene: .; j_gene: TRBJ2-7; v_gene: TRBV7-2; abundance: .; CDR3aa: CASSLGTGWSYEQYF; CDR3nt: TGTGCCAGCAGCTTAGGCACAGGGTGGTCCTACGAGCAGTACTTC
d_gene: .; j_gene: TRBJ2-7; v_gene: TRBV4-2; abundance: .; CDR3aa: CASSQVGDSHEQYF; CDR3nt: TGTGCCAGCAGCCAAGTAGGTGATAGCCACGAGCAGTACTTC
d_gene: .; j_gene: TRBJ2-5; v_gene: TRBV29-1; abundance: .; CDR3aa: CSTGPKETQYF; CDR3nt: TGCAGCACCGGTCCAAAAGAGACCCAGTACTTC
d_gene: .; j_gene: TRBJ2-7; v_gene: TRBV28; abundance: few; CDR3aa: CASRENIGFYEQYF; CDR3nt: TGTGCCAGCCGAGAGAATATTGGGTTTTACGAGCAGTACTTC
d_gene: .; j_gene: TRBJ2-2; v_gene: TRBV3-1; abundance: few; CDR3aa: CASNIPGGELFF; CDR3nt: TGTGCCAGCAACATCCCGGGAGGGGAGCTGTTTTTT
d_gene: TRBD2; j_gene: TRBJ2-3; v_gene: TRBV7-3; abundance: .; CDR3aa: CASSPAGGLTDTQYF; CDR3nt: TGTGCCAGCAGCCCCGCGGGGGGGCTCACAGATACGCAGTATTTT
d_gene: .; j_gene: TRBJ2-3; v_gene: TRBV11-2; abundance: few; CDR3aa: CASDRGALGDTQYF; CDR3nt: TGTGCCAGCGACCGTGGGGCACTGGGTGATACGCAGTATTTT
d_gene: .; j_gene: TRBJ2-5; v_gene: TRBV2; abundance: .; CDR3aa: CASSEGSTWETQYF; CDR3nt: TGTGCCAGCAGCGAAGGGTCGACATGGGAGACCCAGTACTTC
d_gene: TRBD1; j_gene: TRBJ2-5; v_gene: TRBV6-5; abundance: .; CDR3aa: CASTRDRLAETQYF; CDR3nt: TGTGCCAGCACCCGGGACAGGCTCGCAGAGACCCAGTACTTC
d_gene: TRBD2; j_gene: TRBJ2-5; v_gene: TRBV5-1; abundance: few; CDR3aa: CASSLGALAGLKETQYF; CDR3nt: TGCGCCAGCAGCTTGGGTGCCTTAGCGGGATTGAAAGAGACCCAGTACTTC
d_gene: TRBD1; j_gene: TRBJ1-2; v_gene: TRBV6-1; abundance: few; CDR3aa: CASRTTGFGYGYTF; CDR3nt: TGTGCCAGCAGAACGACAGGGTTTGGCTATGGCTACACCTTC
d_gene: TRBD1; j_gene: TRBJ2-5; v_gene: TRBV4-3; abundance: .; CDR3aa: CASSQDGTEQETQYF; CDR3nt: TGCGCCAGCAGCCAAGACGGGACAGAACAAGAGACCCAGTACTTC
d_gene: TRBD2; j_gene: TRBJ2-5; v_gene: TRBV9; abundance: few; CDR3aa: CASSSDAAGGETQYF; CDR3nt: TGTGCCAGCAGCTCCGATGCGGCGGGAGGGGAGACCCAGTACTTC
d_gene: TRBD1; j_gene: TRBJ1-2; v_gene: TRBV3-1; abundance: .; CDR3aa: CASSQVQGANGYTF; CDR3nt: TGTGCCAGCAGCCAAGTTCAGGGGGCGAATGGCTACACCTTC